The next 3 T cell receptor beta chains were all read from a single sample in a study of T cell repertoires in cytomegalovirus infection (dated by TCRdb to about 2019). This sample was sequenced with an Illumina HiSeq 1500. TCRdb handled the public reads itself, with Q25 trimming in fastp and clone calling in MiXCR, and kept productive beta chains. Each entry merges the rows of one CDR3 protein and shows their most common DNA and genes. The sample table shows around 440,000 distinct CDR3 sequences, and approximately 10% are seen once. Roughly 10% of the sample belongs to the ten largest clones. The sample consisted of PBMCs. These receptors all come from a human donor in good health (CMV status not recorded). Some clones in this sample may be carry-over from other donors' samples.

This clonotype was counted ten times or more. The rearrangement uses TRBV7-9 and TRBJ1-2; D ambiguous. V lost 6 bases, J lost 1 base, and 9 bases lay in between. The CDR3 is made up of 13 amino acids. Germline lookup yields CDR1 SEHNR and CDR2 FQNEAQ (reference sequence). The CDR3 DNA reads as TGTGCCAGCAGTCCATCCTTTAACTATGGCTACACCTTC. Protein sequence: CASSPSFNYGYTF. The full variable domain, with the rest looked up from reference TRBV7-9 and TRBJ1-2, is DTGVSQNPRHKITKRGQNVTFRCDPISEHNRLYWYRQTLGQGPEFLTYFQNEAQLEKSRLLSDRFSAERPKGSFSTLEIQRTEQGDSAMYLCASSPSFNYGYTFGSGTRLTVV.

On this clonotype itself: A read error may be the cause here, since a much bigger clone is one base away. This chain joins TRBV4-1 and TRBJ2-7; no clear D gene. The CDR3 contains 14 residues. The V gene's germline CDR1 is MGHRA and CDR2 YSYEKL. The V and J ends lost 0 bases and 2 bases respectively, with 8 bases between them. CDR3 in DNA: TGCGCCAGCAGCCAAGAACCAAGGGCCTACGAGCAGTACTTC. It encodes CASSQEPRAYEQYF.

The chain recombines TRBV19 with TRBJ2-7; no reliable D call. The CDR3 spans 13 residues. Germline V gives CDR1 LNHDA, CDR2 SQIVND (reference sequence). V dropped 3 bases and J dropped 3 bases, with 9 bases sitting between them. The CDR3 DNA follows: TGTGCCAGTAGTATGGCCCTTATCTACGAGCAGTACTTC. Residues: CASSMALIYEQYF.